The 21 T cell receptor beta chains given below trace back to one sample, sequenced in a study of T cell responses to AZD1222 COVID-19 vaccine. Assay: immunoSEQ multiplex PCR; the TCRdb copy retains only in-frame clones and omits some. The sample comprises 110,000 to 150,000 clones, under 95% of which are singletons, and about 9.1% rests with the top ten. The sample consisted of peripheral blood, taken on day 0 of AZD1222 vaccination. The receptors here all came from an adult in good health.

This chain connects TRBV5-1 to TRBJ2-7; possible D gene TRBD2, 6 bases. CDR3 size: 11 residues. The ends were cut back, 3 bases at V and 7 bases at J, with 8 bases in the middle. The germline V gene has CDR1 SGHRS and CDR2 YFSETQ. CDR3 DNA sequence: TGCGCCAGCAGCTCCCGGGGGGAGCAGTACTTC. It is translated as CASSSRGEQYF.

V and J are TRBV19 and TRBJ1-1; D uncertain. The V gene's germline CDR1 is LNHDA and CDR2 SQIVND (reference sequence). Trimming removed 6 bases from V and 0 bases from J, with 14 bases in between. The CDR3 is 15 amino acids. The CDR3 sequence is CASRSGSLMNTEAFF. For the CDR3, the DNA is TGTGCCAGTAGGTCGGGCAGCCTGATGAACACTGAAGCTTTCTTT.

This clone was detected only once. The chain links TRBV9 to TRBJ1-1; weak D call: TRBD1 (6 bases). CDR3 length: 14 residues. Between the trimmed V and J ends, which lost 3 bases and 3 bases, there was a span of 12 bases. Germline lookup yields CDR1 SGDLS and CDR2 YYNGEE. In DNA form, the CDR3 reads TGTGCCAGCAGCGCAGGGGATGGGTACACTGAAGCTTTCTTT. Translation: CASSAGDGYTEAFF.

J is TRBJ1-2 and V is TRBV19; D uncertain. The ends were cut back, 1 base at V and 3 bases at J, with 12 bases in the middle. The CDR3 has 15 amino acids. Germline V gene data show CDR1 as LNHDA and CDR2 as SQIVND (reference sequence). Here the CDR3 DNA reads TGTGCCAGTAGTATAGTTGCGGATAGGGACTATGGCTACACCTTC. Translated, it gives CASSIVADRDYGYTF.

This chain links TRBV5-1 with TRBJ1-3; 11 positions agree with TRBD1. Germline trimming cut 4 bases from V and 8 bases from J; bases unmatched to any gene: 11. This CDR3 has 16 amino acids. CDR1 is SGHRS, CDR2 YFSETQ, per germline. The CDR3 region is CASSKGTGGKEDTIYF. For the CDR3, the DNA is TGCGCCAGCAGCAAGGGGACAGGGGGGAAAGAAGACACCATATATTTT.

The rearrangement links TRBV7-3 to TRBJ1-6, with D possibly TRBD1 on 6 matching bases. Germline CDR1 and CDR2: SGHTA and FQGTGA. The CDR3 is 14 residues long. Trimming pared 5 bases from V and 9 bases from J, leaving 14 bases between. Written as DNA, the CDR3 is TGTGCCAGCAGCGCCGGACAGTTGGGTTCACCCCTCCACTTT. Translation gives CASSAGQLGSPLHF.

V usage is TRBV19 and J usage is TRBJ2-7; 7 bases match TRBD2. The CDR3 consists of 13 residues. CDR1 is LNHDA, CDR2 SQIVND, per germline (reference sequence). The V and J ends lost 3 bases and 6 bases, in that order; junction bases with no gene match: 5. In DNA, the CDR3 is TGTGCCAGTAGTATGGTCGGCGGGGGCGAGCAGTACTTC. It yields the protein CASSMVGGGEQYF. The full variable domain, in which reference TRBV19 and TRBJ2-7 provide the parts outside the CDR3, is DGGITQSPKYLFRKEGQNVTLSCEQNLNHDAMYWYRQDPGQGLRLIYYSQIVNDFQKGDIAEGYSVSREKKESFPLTVTSAQKNPTAFYLCASSMVGGGEQYFGPGTRLTVT.

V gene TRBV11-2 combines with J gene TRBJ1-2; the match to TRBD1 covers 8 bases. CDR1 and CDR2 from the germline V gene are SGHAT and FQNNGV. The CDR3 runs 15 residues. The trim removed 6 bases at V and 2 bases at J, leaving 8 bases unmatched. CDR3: CASRLGQGLNYGYTF. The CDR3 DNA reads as TGTGCCAGCAGACTAGGACAGGGTTTAAACTATGGCTACACCTTC. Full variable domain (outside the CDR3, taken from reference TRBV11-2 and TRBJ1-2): EAGVAQSPRYKIIEKRQSVAFWCNPISGHATLYWYQQILGQGPKLLIQFQNNGVVDDSQLPKDRFSAERLKGVDSTLKIQPAKLEDSAVYLCASRLGQGLNYGYTFGSGTRLTVV.

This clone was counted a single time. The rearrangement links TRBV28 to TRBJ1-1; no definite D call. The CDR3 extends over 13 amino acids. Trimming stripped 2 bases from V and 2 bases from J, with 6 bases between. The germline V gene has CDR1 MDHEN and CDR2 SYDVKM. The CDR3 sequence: CASSLQTNTEAFF. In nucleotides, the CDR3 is TGTGCCAGCAGTTTACAGACCAACACTGAAGCTTTCTTT.

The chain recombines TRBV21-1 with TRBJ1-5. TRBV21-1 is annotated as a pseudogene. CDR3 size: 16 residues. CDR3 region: CASSNRGREDNQPQHF. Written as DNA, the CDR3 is TGTGCCAGCAGCAACCGGGGTAGGGAGGACAATCAGCCCCAGCATTTT.

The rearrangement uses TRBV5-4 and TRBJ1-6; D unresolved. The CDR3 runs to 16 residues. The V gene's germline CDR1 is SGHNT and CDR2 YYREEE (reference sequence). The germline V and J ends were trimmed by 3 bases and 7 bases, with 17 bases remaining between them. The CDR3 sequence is CASSWTATKLNSPLHF. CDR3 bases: TGTGCCAGCAGCTGGACCGCGACAAAATTAAATTCACCCCTCCACTTT. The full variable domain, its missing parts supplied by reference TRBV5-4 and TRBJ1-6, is ETGVTQSPTHLIKTRGQQVTLRCSSQSGHNTVSWYQQALGQGPQFIFQYYREEENGRGNFPPRFSGLQFPNYSSELNVNALELDDSALYLCASSWTATKLNSPLHFGNGTRLTVT.

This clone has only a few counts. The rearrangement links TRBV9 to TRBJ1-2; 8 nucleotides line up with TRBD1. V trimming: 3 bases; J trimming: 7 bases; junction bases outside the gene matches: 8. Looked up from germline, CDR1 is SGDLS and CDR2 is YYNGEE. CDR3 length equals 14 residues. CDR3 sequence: CASSDMDRVGGYTF. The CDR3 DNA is TGTGCCAGCAGCGACATGGACAGGGTGGGTGGCTACACCTTC.

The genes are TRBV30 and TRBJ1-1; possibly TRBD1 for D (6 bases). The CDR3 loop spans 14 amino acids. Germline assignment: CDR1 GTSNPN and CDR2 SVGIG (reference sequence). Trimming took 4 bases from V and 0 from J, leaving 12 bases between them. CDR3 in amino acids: CAWTRTALNTEAFF. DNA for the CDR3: TGTGCCTGGACCAGGACAGCATTGAACACTGAAGCTTTCTTT.

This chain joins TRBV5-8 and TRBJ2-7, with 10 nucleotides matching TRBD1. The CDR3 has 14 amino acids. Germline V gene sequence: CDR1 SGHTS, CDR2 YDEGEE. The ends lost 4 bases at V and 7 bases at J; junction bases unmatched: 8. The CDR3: CASSLLGQGVEQYF. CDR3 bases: TGTGCCAGCAGCCTCCTCGGACAGGGGGTAGAGCAGTACTTC.

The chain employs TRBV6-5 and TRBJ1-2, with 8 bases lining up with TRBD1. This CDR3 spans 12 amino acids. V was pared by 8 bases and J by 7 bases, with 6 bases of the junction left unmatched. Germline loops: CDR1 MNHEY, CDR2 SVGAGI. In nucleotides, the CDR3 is TGTGCCAGCCCCGACAGGGGCGGTGGCTACACCTTC. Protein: CASPDRGGGYTF.

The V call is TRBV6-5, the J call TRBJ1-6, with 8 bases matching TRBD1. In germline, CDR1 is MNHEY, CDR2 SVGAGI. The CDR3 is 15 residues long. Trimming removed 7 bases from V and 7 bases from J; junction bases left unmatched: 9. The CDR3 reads CASNRGMWGNSPLHF. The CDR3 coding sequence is TGTGCCAGCAACAGGGGGATGTGGGGGAATTCACCCCTCCACTTT.

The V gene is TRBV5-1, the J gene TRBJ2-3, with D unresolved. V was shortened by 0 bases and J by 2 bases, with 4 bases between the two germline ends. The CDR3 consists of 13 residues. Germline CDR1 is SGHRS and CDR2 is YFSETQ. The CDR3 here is CASSLGLTDTQYF. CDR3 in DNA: TGCGCCAGCAGCTTGGGACTCACAGATACGCAGTATTTT.

The CDR3 DNA reads TGTGCCAGCAGCCCACTACGAACAGGGAGACAAGAGACCCAGTACTTC. Encoded protein: CASSPLRTGRQETQYF. V is TRBV7-6 and J is TRBJ2-5, with TRBD1 as a possible D gene (6 bases). There are 16 residues in the CDR3. V lost 5 bases, J lost 2 bases, and 18 bases lay in between. Germline CDR1 is SGHVS and CDR2 is FNYEAQ.

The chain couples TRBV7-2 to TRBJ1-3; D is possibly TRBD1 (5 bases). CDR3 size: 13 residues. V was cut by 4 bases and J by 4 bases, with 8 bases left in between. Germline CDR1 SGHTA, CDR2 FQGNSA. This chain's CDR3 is CASSSRQGNTIYF. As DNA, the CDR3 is TGTGCCAGCAGCTCCCGACAGGGAAACACCATATATTTT.

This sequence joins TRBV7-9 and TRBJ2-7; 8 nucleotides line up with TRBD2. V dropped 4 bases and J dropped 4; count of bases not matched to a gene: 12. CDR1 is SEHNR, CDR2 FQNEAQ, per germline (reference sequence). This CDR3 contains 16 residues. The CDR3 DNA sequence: TGTGCCAGCAGCTCCACTGGGGGACTAGACCTATACGAGCAGTACTTC. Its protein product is CASSSTGGLDLYEQYF.

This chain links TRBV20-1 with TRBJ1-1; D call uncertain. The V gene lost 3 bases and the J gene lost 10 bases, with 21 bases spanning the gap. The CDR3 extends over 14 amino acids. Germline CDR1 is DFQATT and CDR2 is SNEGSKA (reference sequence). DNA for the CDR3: TGCAGTGCTAGTGCATACGGGGAAATAGTTGGAGCTTTCTTT. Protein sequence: CSASAYGEIVGAFF.